The T cell receptor beta chain under discussion was sequenced for a study of blood T cells in healthy people across ages. The CDR3 runs 12 residues. V was pared by 11 bases and J by 7 bases, with 15 bases between. Per germline, CDR1 SGHVS and CDR2 FQNEAQ. As to this clonotype: As yet, its antigen is unknown.

Ranging in age from roughly 6 to 95, the donors were healthy Caucasian individuals from Russia. Primed by a sample-barcoded 5' primer and a J-beta primer mix, a second PCR proceeded for roughly 6 to 12 cycles. TCRdb used MiXCR to reprocess the 5' RACE reads, holding one entry per CDR3 protein. This sample carries about 780,000 distinct CDR3 sequences, 62% of them seen once, and the ten largest clones take around a quarter. Regarding the study as a whole: Older age coincided with a roughly linear decline in TCR beta diversity per million T cells.

Sequenced sample: blood. This receptor was taken from a man under 40 in good health. V and J are TRBV7-8 and TRBJ2-1; tentatively, D is TRBD2 (5 bases). CDR3 sequence: CASGGYGNEQFF. In DNA, the CDR3 is TGTGCCTCGGGCGGGTACGGGAATGAGCAGTTCTTC.